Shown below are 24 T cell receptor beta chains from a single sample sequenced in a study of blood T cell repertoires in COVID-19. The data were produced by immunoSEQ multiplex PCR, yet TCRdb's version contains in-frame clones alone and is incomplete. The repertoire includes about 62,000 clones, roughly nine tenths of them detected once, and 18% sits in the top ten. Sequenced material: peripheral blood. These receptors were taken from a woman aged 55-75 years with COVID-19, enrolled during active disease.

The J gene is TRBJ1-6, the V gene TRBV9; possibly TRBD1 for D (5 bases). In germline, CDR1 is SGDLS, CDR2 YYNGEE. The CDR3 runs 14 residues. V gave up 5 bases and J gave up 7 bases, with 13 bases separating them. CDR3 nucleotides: TGTGCCAGCAGGTCAACAGGAGAAAATTCACCCCTCCACTTT. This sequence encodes CASRSTGENSPLHF.

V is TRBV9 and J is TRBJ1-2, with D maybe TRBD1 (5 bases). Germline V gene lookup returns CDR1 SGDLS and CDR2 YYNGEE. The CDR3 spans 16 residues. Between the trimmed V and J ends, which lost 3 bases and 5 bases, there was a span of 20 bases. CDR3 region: CASSEGAGSAGYGYTF. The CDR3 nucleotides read TGTGCCAGCAGCGAAGGGGCGGGAAGCGCCGGGTATGGCTACACCTTC.

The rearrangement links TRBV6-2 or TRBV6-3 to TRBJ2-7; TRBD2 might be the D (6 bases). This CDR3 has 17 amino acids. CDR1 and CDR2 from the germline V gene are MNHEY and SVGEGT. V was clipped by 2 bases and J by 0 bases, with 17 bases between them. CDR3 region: CASSYIRVGTHSYEQYF. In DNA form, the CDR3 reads TGTGCCAGCAGTTACATACGGGTCGGGACTCACTCCTACGAGCAGTACTTC.

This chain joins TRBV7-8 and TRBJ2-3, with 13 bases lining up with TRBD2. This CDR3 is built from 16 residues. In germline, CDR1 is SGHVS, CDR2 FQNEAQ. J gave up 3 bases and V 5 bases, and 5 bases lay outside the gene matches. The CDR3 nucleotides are TGTGCCAGCAGCCAACTAGCGGGAGGGAGGACAGATACGCAGTATTTT. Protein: CASSQLAGGRTDTQYF.

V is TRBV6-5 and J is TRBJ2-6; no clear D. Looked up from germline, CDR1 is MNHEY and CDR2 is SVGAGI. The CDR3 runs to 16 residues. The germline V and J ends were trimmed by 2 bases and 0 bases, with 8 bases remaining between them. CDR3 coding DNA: TGTGCCAGCAGTTACCGGCGGTTCTCTGGGGCCAACGTCCTGACTTTC. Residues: CASSYRRFSGANVLTF.

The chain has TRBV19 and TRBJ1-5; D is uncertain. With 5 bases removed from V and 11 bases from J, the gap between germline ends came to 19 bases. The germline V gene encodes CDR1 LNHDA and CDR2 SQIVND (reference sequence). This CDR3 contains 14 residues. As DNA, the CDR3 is TGTGCCAGTAGTGCCACCCTGAGACCGGCGGCCCAGCATTTT. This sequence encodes CASSATLRPAAQHF.

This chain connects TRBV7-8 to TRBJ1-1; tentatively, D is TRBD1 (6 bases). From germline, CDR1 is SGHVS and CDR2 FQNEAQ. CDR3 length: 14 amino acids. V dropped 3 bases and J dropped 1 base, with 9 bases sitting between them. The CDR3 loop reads CASSLGARNTEAFF. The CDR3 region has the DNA TGTGCCAGCAGCTTGGGGGCCCGGAACACTGAAGCTTTCTTT.

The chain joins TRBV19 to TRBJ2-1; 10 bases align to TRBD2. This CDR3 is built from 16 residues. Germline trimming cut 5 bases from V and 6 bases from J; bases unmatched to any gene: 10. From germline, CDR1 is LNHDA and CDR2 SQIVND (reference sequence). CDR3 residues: CASSALSSGRTNEQFF. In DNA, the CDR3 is TGTGCCAGTAGTGCCCTGAGTAGCGGGAGGACCAATGAGCAGTTCTTC. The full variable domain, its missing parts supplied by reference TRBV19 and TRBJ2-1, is DGGITQSPKYLFRKEGQNVTLSCEQNLNHDAMYWYRQDPGQGLRLIYYSQIVNDFQKGDIAEGYSVSREKKESFPLTVTSAQKNPTAFYLCASSALSSGRTNEQFFGPGTRLTVL.

CDR3 sequence (DNA): TGTGCCAGCAGTGGGACTAGCGGGTCCGAGACCCAGTACTTC. Protein sequence: CASSGTSGSETQYF. The chain recombines TRBV2 with TRBJ2-5; 11 positions match TRBD2. This CDR3 spans 14 amino acids. The germline gives CDR1 SNHLY, CDR2 FYNNEI. V lost 4 bases, J lost 5 bases, and 3 bases stayed unmatched.

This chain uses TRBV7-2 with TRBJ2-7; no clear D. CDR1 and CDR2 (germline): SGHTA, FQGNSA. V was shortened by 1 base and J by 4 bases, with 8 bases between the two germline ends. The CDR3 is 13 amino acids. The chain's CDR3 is CASSLGPRYEQYF. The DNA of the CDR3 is TGTGCCAGCAGCTTAGGTCCCCGGTACGAGCAGTACTTC.

The CDR3 is CASSGTENTEAFF. CDR3 DNA sequence: TGTGCCAGCAGCGGGACAGAGAACACTGAAGCTTTCTTT. V usage is TRBV5-4 and J usage is TRBJ1-1; 7 nucleotides align to TRBD1. Trimming cost V 4 bases and J 1 base; bases outside gene matches: 1. Germline-derived CDR1 and CDR2 are SGHNT and YYREEE (reference sequence). CDR3 length equals 13 residues.

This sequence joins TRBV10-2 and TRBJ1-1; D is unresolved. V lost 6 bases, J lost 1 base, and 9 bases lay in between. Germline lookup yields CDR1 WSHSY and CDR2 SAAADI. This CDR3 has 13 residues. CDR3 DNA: TGCGCCAGCAGCCCTGTACAGAACACTGAAGCTTTCTTT. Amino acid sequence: CASSPVQNTEAFF.

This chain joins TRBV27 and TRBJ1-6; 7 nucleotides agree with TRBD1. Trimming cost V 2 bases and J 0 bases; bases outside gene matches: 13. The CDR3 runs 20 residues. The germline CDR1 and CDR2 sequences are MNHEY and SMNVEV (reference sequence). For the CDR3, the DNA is TGTGCCAGCAGTTTAACCAAAAGGGTGACAGGGAGCTCCTATAATTCACCCCTCCACTTT. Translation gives CASSLTKRVTGSSYNSPLHF.

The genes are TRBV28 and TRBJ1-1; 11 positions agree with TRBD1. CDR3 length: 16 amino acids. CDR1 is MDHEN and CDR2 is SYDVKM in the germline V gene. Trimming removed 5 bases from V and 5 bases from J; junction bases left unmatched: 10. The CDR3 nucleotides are TGTGCCAGCAGTCCACACACCGGACAGGGGGCGACTGAAGCTTTCTTT. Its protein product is CASSPHTGQGATEAFF. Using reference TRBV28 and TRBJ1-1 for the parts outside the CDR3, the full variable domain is DVKVTQSSRYLVKRTGEKVFLECVQDMDHENMFWYRQDPGLGLRLIYFSYDVKMKEKGDIPEGYSVSREKKERFSLILESASTNQTSMYLCASSPHTGQGATEAFFGQGTRLTVV.

CDR3 sequence: CAISESIGGNTEAFF. CDR3 DNA: TGTGCCATCAGTGAGTCGATTGGCGGGAATACTGAAGCTTTCTTT. This sequence joins TRBV10-3 and TRBJ1-1; D remains unclear. V was cut by 0 bases and J by 5 bases, with 13 bases left in between. The CDR3 sequence is 15 residues long. Per the germline V gene, CDR1 is ENHRY and CDR2 is SYGVKD.

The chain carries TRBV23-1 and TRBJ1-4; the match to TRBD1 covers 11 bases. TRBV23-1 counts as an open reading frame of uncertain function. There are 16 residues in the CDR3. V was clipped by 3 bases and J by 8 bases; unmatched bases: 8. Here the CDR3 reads CASSQYPGTGGEKLFF. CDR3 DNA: TGCGCCAGCAGTCAGTATCCCGGGACAGGGGGAGAAAAACTGTTTTTT.

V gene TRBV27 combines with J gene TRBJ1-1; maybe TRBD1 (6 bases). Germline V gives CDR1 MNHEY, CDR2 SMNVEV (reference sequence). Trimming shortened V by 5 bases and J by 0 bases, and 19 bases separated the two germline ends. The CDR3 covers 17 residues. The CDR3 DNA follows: TGTGCCAGCAGTCCCCGGGACATACAAGGAATGAACACTGAAGCTTTCTTT. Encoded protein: CASSPRDIQGMNTEAFF.

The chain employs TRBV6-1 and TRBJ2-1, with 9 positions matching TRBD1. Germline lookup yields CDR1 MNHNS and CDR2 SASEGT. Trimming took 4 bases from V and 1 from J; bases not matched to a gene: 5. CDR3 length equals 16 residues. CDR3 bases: TGTGCCAGCAGTGGGACAGGGGCAATTTCCTACAATGAGCAGTTCTTC. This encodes CASSGTGAISYNEQFF.

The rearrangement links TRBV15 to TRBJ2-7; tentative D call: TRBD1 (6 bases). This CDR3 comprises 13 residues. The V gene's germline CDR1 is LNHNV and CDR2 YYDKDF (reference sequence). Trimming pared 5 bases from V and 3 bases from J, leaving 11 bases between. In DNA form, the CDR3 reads TGTGCCACCAGCCGTGAAGGGGGCTACGAGCAGTACTTC. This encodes CATSREGGYEQYF.

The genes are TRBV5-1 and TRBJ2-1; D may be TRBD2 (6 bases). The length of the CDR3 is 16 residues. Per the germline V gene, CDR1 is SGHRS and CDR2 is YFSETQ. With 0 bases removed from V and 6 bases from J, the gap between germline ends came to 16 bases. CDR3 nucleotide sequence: TGCGCCAGCAGCTTGGCCGTTGGGGGGAGTGGCAATGAGCAGTTCTTC. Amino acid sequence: CASSLAVGGSGNEQFF.

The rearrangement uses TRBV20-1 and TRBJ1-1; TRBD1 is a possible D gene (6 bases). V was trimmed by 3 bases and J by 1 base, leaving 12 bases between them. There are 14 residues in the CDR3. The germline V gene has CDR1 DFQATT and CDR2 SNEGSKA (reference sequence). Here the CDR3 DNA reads TGCAGTGCTAGTCGGGGGGGCGCGAACACTGAAGCTTTCTTT. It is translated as CSASRGGANTEAFF.

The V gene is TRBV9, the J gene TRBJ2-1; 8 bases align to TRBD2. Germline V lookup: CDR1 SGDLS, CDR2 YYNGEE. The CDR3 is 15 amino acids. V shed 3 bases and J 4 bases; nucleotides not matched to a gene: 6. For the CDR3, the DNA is TGTGCCAGCAGCGCTGGACTAGCCATTTACAATGAGCAGTTCTTC. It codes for CASSAGLAIYNEQFF.

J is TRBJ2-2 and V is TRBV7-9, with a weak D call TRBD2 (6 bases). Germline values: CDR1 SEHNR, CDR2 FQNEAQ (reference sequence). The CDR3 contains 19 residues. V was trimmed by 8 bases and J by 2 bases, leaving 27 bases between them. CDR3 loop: CASPGVGRGGIPNTGELFF. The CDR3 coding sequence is TGTGCCAGCCCCGGGGTGGGACGCGGCGGGATACCCAACACCGGGGAGCTGTTTTTT.

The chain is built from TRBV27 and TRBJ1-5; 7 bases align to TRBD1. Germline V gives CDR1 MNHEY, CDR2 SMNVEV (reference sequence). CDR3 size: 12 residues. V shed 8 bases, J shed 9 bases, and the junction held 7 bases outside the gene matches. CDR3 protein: CASPQGGGPQHF. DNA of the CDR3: TGTGCCAGCCCCCAGGGGGGCGGGCCCCAGCATTTT.